This TCR beta chain was identified in a study of CD8+ T cells in alopecia areata. Extraction of RNA preceded its reverse transcription into cDNA, which served as the sequencing template. Generated by immunoSEQ multiplex PCR, the TCRdb table keeps only in-frame clones and is missing some. The profile shows approximately 54,000 clones, roughly 96% of them singletons. Trimming stripped 0 bases from V and 10 bases from J, with 16 bases between. This CDR3 comprises 16 residues. Germline V lookup: CDR1 MGHRA, CDR2 YSYEKL. This clonotype was obtained from a human donor with alopecia areata. V usage is TRBV4-1 and J usage is TRBJ1-6; D is ambiguous. The starting material was CD8+ T cells sorted from blood, obtained at week 0. Here the CDR3 DNA reads TGCGCCAGCAGCCAAGATGAAGTTGCAGGCGGGTCACCCCTCCACTTT. Its protein product is CASSQDEVAGGSPLHF.